These 31 T cell receptor beta chains share one sample of origin, sequenced in a study of shared T cell receptors in the human thymus (dated by TCRdb to the early 2020s). Libraries were built with the immunoSEQ multiplex PCR assay. TCRdb carries this immuneACCESS record with in-frame sequences only. Its versions omit some clonotypes, under half of them owing to an unresolved V gene in the studies checked, with the rest unexplained. This sample holds over 650,000 clones; roughly 86% were observed only once. 0.0094% of the sample is in the top ten clones. This same sample was also part of a study on human thymus T cells.

Sequenced input: thymocytes. Every receptor here comes from a boy under two years old with a congenital heart defect. Donor details come from another sample of the same person, matched by shared clones.

The chain employs TRBV4-1 and TRBJ2-7; TRBD1 might be the D (6 bases). This CDR3 is 13 amino acids long. Trimming cost V 1 base and J 4 bases, with 8 bases left between them. Per germline, CDR1 MGHRA and CDR2 YSYEKL. CDR3 DNA sequence: TGCGCCAGCAGCCAAGTAAGGGGGTACGAGCAGTACTTC. Its translation is CASSQVRGYEQYF.

J is TRBJ1-1 and V is TRBV21-1; the listed D gene, TRBD1, was not tested against the DNA. TRBV21-1 is labeled a pseudogene. The CDR3 spans 14 residues. The CDR3 DNA reads as TGTGCCAGCAGCAAAGACAGGGTCGGAACTGAAGCTTTCTTT. As protein: CASSKDRVGTEAFF.

The rearrangement uses TRBV28 and TRBJ1-1; D is possibly TRBD1 (6 bases). CDR1 is MDHEN, CDR2 SYDVKM, per germline. The CDR3 is 16 amino acids. Trimming removed 2 bases from V and 1 base from J, with 14 bases in between. The CDR3 loop reads CASSLRGDRTNTEAFF. The CDR3 bases are TGTGCCAGCAGTTTAAGGGGCGACAGGACGAACACTGAAGCTTTCTTT.

The chain is built from TRBV27 and TRBJ2-7, with D possibly being TRBD2 (6 bases). Germline lookup yields CDR1 MNHEY and CDR2 SMNVEV (reference sequence). CDR3 length: 14 amino acids. Deletions cut 5 bases from V and 2 bases from J, with 13 bases between. The CDR3 DNA is TGTGCCAGCAGTCCGCCGGGACTCCCCTACGAGCAGTACTTC. It translates to CASSPPGLPYEQYF.

This clone was detected a few times. This sequence joins TRBV4-3 and TRBJ2-5; the D gene is possibly TRBD1 (5 bases). Judging by the DNA end, TRBJ2-7 fits better; the J call may be wrong. This CDR3 has 13 residues. The germline V gene encodes CDR1 LGHNA and CDR2 YSLEER. CDR3 sequence: CASSPDRTYEQYF. As DNA, the CDR3 is TGCGCCAGCAGCCCCGACAGAACCTACGAGCAGTACTTC.

The J gene is TRBJ1-1, the V gene TRBV27, with D perhaps TRBD1 (5 bases). The V end was cut by 0 bases, the J end by 0 bases, with 17 bases between. Germline lookup yields CDR1 MNHEY and CDR2 SMNVEV (reference sequence). The length of the CDR3 is 18 residues. CDR3 amino acids: CASSLSRDSGIMNTEAFF. The CDR3, as DNA: TGTGCCAGCAGTTTATCTCGGGACTCAGGGATCATGAACACTGAAGCTTTCTTT.

The V and J genes are TRBV4-2 and TRBJ2-7; TRBD1 might be the D (5 bases). CDR3 length equals 16 residues. Trimming took 0 bases from V and 4 from J, leaving 16 bases between them. Germline assignment: CDR1 LGHNA and CDR2 YNFKEQ. In DNA form, the CDR3 reads TGTGCCAGCAGCCAAGATTTAGGGCAGGGCAGGTACGAGCAGTACTTC. Translation gives CASSQDLGQGRYEQYF.

Points on this clone: One end of the junction does not line up with germline, which may come from a read error. The same CDR3 arises from other DNA sequences in this sample as well. The chain uses TRBV6-6 and TRBJ1-6; possible D gene TRBD1, 5 bases. Germline V lookup: CDR1 MNHNY, CDR2 SVGAGI (reference sequence). This CDR3 spans 12 amino acids. The CDR3 coding sequence is TGTGCCAGCTTCCCAGGGCATTCCCCCCTCCACTTT. Protein product: CASFPGHSPLHF.

The CDR3 is CASSLTGTGQETQYF. As DNA, the CDR3 is TGTGCCAGCAGCTTAACCGGGACAGGACAAGAGACCCAGTACTTC. The chain uses TRBV7-3 and TRBJ2-5; the match to TRBD1 covers 8 bases. With 0 bases clipped from V and 2 bases from J, the junction kept 2 bases outside the gene matches. Germline values: CDR1 SGHTA, CDR2 FQGTGA. The CDR3 consists of 15 residues.

The chain has TRBV23-1 and TRBJ2-7; D is perhaps TRBD1 (6 bases). TRBV23-1 is annotated as an ORF whose role is uncertain. V gave up 4 bases and J gave up 2 bases, with 15 bases separating them. This CDR3 comprises 15 residues. CDR3 DNA: TGCGCCAGCAGTCCGCCGGGACACTGCACCTACGAGCAGTACTTC. The encoded protein is CASSPPGHCTYEQYF.

Only one count was recorded for this clone. The CDR3 loop is CASNDRYRHNEQFF. The CDR3 DNA reads as TGCGCCAGCAATGACAGGTACAGACACAATGAGCAGTTCTTC. This rearrangement joins TRBV10-2 to TRBJ2-1, with a weak D call TRBD1 (6 bases). Trimming removed 7 bases from V and 5 bases from J, with 15 bases in between. CDR1 is WSHSY, CDR2 SAAADI, per germline. CDR3 length equals 14 residues.

The CDR3 loop is CASSLAGDTEAFF. In DNA form, the CDR3 reads TGTGCCAGCAGTCTCGCGGGGGACACTGAAGCTTTCTTT. The rearrangement uses TRBV9 and TRBJ1-1; D might be TRBD1 (5 bases). The ends were cut back, 5 bases at V and 3 bases at J, with 11 bases in the middle. Per germline, CDR1 SGDLS and CDR2 YYNGEE. The CDR3 has 13 amino acids.

This clone was recorded a few times. This sequence joins TRBV2 and TRBJ1-1; D unresolved. There are 14 residues in the CDR3. The germline V gene encodes CDR1 SNHLY and CDR2 FYNNEI. The V end lost 4 bases, the J end lost 3 bases, and 12 bases lay between the germline ends. CDR3 DNA: TGTGCCAGCAGTGTCGGTGATACTGACACTGAAGCTTTCTTT. It translates to CASSVGDTDTEAFF. The whole variable domain, filled in from reference TRBV2 and TRBJ1-1, reads EPEVTQTPSHQVTQMGQEVILRCVPISNHLYFYWYRQILGQKVEFLVSFYNNEISEKSEIFDDQFSVERPDGSNFTLKIRSTKLEDSAMYFCASSVGDTDTEAFFGQGTRLTVV.

The chain has TRBV14 and TRBJ1-6; D is ambiguous. This CDR3 region has 13 residues. The germline V gene has CDR1 SGHDN and CDR2 FVKESK. Trimming removed 3 bases at V and 8 bases at J, with 8 bases between. The CDR3 spells CASSQRCDSPLHF. The CDR3 nucleotides read TGTGCCAGCAGCCAGCGTTGTGATTCACCCCTCCACTTT.

This clone has just a few counts. This chain links TRBV15 with TRBJ2-1; the D is unclear. There are 12 residues in the CDR3. CDR1 is LNHNV and CDR2 is YYDKDF in the germline V gene (reference sequence). V was clipped by 3 bases and J by 7 bases, with 7 bases between them. CDR3 sequence reads: CATSRGPNEQFF. The DNA of the CDR3 is TGTGCCACCAGCAGGGGCCCGAATGAGCAGTTCTTC.

The chain carries TRBV4-3 and TRBJ2-6, with D tentatively TRBD1 (5 bases). The CDR3 runs to 21 residues. Per germline, CDR1 LGHNA and CDR2 YSLEER. V was trimmed by 3 bases and J by 4 bases, leaving 28 bases between them. The CDR3 here is CASSQDERAGLVIIGANVLTF. CDR3 sequence (DNA): TGCGCCAGCAGCCAGGACGAAAGAGCAGGGTTAGTTATTATAGGGGCCAACGTCCTGACTTTC.

The chain links TRBV7-9 to TRBJ2-4, with 10 bases identical to TRBD1. This CDR3 has 17 residues. J lost 0 bases, V lost 5 bases, and 7 bases had no gene match. Per the germline V gene, CDR1 is SEHNR and CDR2 is FQNEAQ (reference sequence). The CDR3 region is CASSTPDRGLAKNIQYF. The DNA of the CDR3 is TGTGCCAGCAGCACACCGGACAGGGGGTTAGCCAAAAACATTCAGTACTTC.

The V and J genes are TRBV6-1 and TRBJ1-1; TRBD1 matches at 8 bases. The CDR3 totals 16 residues. Per the germline V gene, CDR1 is MNHNS and CDR2 is SASEGT. Unmatched junction bases numbered 12, after V lost 3 bases and J lost 6 bases. The CDR3 DNA is TGTGCCAGCAGTGACGATCTGGGACAGGCATGGGCTGAAGCTTTCTTT. Its protein product is CASSDDLGQAWAEAFF.

A remark on this clone: The sample contains more than one DNA sequence encoding this CDR3. This chain uses TRBV11-2 with TRBJ1-5; unclear D gene. Trimming shortened V by 1 base and J by 4 bases, and 5 bases separated the two germline ends. CDR1 is SGHAT, CDR2 FQNNGV, per germline. The CDR3 spans 13 residues. CDR3 coding DNA: TGTGCCAGCAGCTTAGGCCTAAATCAGCCCCAGCATTTT. The encoded protein is CASSLGLNQPQHF.

The chain has TRBV27 and TRBJ1-5; 11 bases map to TRBD1. There are 15 residues in the CDR3. Germline assignment: CDR1 MNHEY and CDR2 SMNVEV (reference sequence). V was pared by 5 bases and J by 5 bases, with 5 bases of the junction left unmatched. The DNA for the CDR3 is TGTGCCAGCAGTCATAGGGGACAGGGGGATCAGCCCCAGCATTTT. Protein: CASSHRGQGDQPQHF.

The V gene is TRBV7-2, the J gene TRBJ2-1; 8 bases match TRBD2. The CDR3 covers 19 residues. Unmatched junction bases numbered 21, after V lost 6 bases and J lost 5 bases. Germline V gene lookup returns CDR1 SGHTA and CDR2 FQGNSA. The CDR3 region is CASRPGASGPTRAHNEQFF. The CDR3 DNA reads TGTGCCAGCAGGCCGGGCGCTAGCGGGCCCACGCGAGCCCACAATGAGCAGTTCTTC.

The V gene is TRBV4-2, the J gene TRBJ2-7; 7 bases map to TRBD2. The germline CDR1 and CDR2 sequences are LGHNA and YNFKEQ. The junction had 5 bases not matched to a gene; V was cut back by 1 base and J by 2 bases. The CDR3 covers 15 residues. The CDR3 DNA sequence: TGTGCCAGCAGCCAAGGGGGGGGACTTACCTACGAGCAGTACTTC. Protein: CASSQGGGLTYEQYF.

J is TRBJ2-5 and V is TRBV29-1, with TRBD2 matching over 7 bases. The length of the CDR3 is 13 residues. The germline V gene has CDR1 SQVTM and CDR2 ANQGSEA. V lost 4 bases, J lost 5 bases, and 7 bases stayed unmatched. This chain's CDR3 is CSVGWEGWETQYF. CDR3 DNA: TGCAGCGTTGGTTGGGAGGGTTGGGAGACCCAGTACTTC. The variable domain in full, completed from reference TRBV29-1 and TRBJ2-5, reads SAVISQKPSRDICQRGTSLTIQCQVDSQVTMMFWYRQQPGQSLTLIATANQGSEATYESGFVIDKFPISRPNLTFSTLTVSNMSPEDSSIYLCSVGWEGWETQYFGPGTRLLVL.

This chain uses TRBV7-9 with TRBJ1-2; 11 bases line up with TRBD1. The J segment lost 4 bases and the V segment lost 5 bases, leaving 6 bases of the junction unmatched. Germline-derived CDR1 and CDR2 are SEHNR and FQNEAQ (reference sequence). This CDR3 has 15 amino acids. CDR3: CASSLGTGGPYGYTF. The CDR3, as DNA: TGTGCCAGCAGCCTGGGGACAGGGGGTCCCTATGGCTACACCTTC.

The CDR3 protein is CASSLISPHRLADTEAFF. Here the CDR3 DNA reads TGCGCCAGCAGCCTGATAAGTCCTCACCGTCTTGCAGACACTGAAGCTTTCTTT. This rearrangement joins TRBV5-1 to TRBJ1-1; the D is unclear. V shed 4 bases and J shed 3 bases, with 25 bases lying between them. This CDR3 region has 18 residues. Germline V gene sequence: CDR1 SGHRS, CDR2 YFSETQ.

CDR3 sequence (DNA): TGTGCCAGCAGGCCGCGTGGAGGGAAAAGGACCTACGAGCAGTACTTC. Translated, it gives CASRPRGGKRTYEQYF. This chain connects TRBV28 to TRBJ2-7, with D possibly being TRBD2 (6 bases). CDR1 is MDHEN, CDR2 SYDVKM, per germline. The germline V and J ends were trimmed by 6 bases and 2 bases, with 20 bases remaining between them. CDR3 length: 16 amino acids.

This chain uses TRBV13 with TRBJ2-1; 9 bases are shared with TRBD2. Germline trimming cut 10 bases from V and 4 bases from J; bases unmatched to any gene: 8. Germline CDR1 reads PRHDT; CDR2 reads FYEKMQ (reference sequence). CDR3 size: 14 residues. In DNA form, the CDR3 reads TGTGCCACTGACCGACTAGCGGATTACAATGAGCAGTTCTTC. It translates to CATDRLADYNEQFF.

The genes are TRBV4-1 and TRBJ1-1, with TRBD1 identical over 7 bases. CDR1 is MGHRA and CDR2 is YSYEKL in the germline V gene. The V and J ends lost 0 bases and 1 base, in that order; junction bases with no gene match: 14. CDR3 length equals 19 residues. For the CDR3, the DNA is TGCGCCAGCAGCCAAGATTTAGGGGACAGTGAGGCTCCGAACACTGAAGCTTTCTTT. Protein product: CASSQDLGDSEAPNTEAFF.

V usage is TRBV9 and J usage is TRBJ2-2, with D perhaps TRBD2 (5 bases). V was pared by 4 bases and J by 9 bases, with 10 bases between. CDR1 is SGDLS and CDR2 is YYNGEE in the germline V gene. The CDR3 covers 12 residues. The DNA for the CDR3 is TGTGCCAGCAGCCCGGACTCGAGGGAGCTGTTTTTT. It translates to CASSPDSRELFF.

This chain connects TRBV6-1 to TRBJ1-3, with 7 bases fitting TRBD1. The CDR3 covers 17 residues. Losses at the gene ends were 8 bases for V and 4 bases for J; bases not matched to a gene: 17. The germline CDR1 and CDR2 sequences are MNHNS and SASEGT. CDR3: CASRARQGSAVGNTIYF. The CDR3 nucleotides are TGTGCCAGCCGTGCACGACAGGGTTCAGCTGTCGGAAACACCATATATTTT.

The CDR3 loop is CASSLVAGGLDEQFF. The CDR3 nucleotides read TGTGCCAGCAGCTTAGTTGCGGGAGGTCTCGATGAGCAGTTCTTC. V is TRBV7-2 and J is TRBJ2-1, with 8 bases that match TRBD2. Germline loops: CDR1 SGHTA, CDR2 FQGNSA. The ends lost 1 base at V and 8 bases at J; junction bases unmatched: 7. The CDR3 consists of 15 residues.